The 11 T cell receptor beta chains presented below share a single source sample, sequenced in a study of blood T cell repertoires in COVID-19. The repertoire was sequenced with immunoSEQ multiplex PCR; TCRdb's copy has only in-frame clones and lacks some. The sample contains some 280,000 clones, about 91% of which appear only once. The specimen sequenced was peripheral blood. All receptors come from a woman aged 60-75 years with acute or convalescent COVID-19.

This clone showed up just a few times. The J gene is TRBJ2-3, the V gene TRBV10-3; TRBD2 matches 15 bases. Germline values: CDR1 ENHRY, CDR2 SYGVKD. With V trimmed by 4 bases and J by 6 bases, 8 bases remained unmatched. The CDR3 contains 17 residues. CDR3 sequence: CAISGGLAGGSGDTQYF. The CDR3 DNA follows: TGTGCCATCAGTGGGGGACTAGCGGGAGGCTCCGGGGATACGCAGTATTTT.

This clone was recorded once. The chain carries TRBV5-4 and TRBJ1-1; D call uncertain. The CDR3 length is 14 residues. The ends were cut back, 1 base at V and 0 bases at J, with 7 bases in the middle. Germline lookup yields CDR1 SGHNT and CDR2 YYREEE (reference sequence). CDR3: CASSLSVMNTEAFF. The CDR3 DNA is TGTGCCAGCAGCTTGTCAGTCATGAACACTGAAGCTTTCTTT.

The CDR3 bases are TGTGCCAGCAGTGAAGGGACAGGGAGAAACGAGCAGTACTTC. Residues: CASSEGTGRNEQYF. The chain combines TRBV6-1 with TRBJ2-7, with 8 bases that match TRBD1. CDR1 is MNHNS and CDR2 is SASEGT in the germline V gene. V shed 1 base, J shed 5 bases, and the junction held 4 bases outside the gene matches. This CDR3 comprises 14 residues.

The chain recombines TRBV6-2 or TRBV6-3 with TRBJ1-5; 7 nucleotides agree with TRBD1. The CDR3 is made up of 18 amino acids. V shed 0 bases and J 3 bases; nucleotides not matched to a gene: 11. Per germline, CDR1 MNHEY and CDR2 SVGEGT. As DNA, the CDR3 is TGTGCCAGCAGTTACTCGCCTGAAGGACAGGATTACAATCAGCCCCAGCATTTT. The encoded protein is CASSYSPEGQDYNQPQHF.

V is TRBV28 and J is TRBJ2-7; 11 nucleotides line up with TRBD1. The V and J ends lost 0 bases and 4 bases, in that order; junction bases with no gene match: 8. Germline CDR1 is MDHEN and CDR2 is SYDVKM. This CDR3 contains 17 residues. The CDR3 here is CASSLWTPGQGAYEQYF. In nucleotides, the CDR3 is TGTGCCAGCAGTTTATGGACCCCAGGACAGGGGGCTTACGAGCAGTACTTC. Variable domain in full (rest from reference TRBV28 and TRBJ2-7): DVKVTQSSRYLVKRTGEKVFLECVQDMDHENMFWYRQDPGLGLRLIYFSYDVKMKEKGDIPEGYSVSREKKERFSLILESASTNQTSMYLCASSLWTPGQGAYEQYFGPGTRLTVT.

This chain joins TRBV28 and TRBJ1-1; D gene uncertain. The germline V gene encodes CDR1 MDHEN and CDR2 SYDVKM. This CDR3 region has 13 residues. V was cut by 3 bases and J by 1 base, with 6 bases left in between. CDR3 residues: CASSLFQNTEAFF. The CDR3 region has the DNA TGTGCCAGCAGTTTGTTTCAGAACACTGAAGCTTTCTTT.

The gene calls are TRBV6-5 and TRBJ2-1; 7 bases line up with TRBD2. The germline CDR1 and CDR2 sequences are MNHEY and SVGAGI. The CDR3 extends over 14 amino acids. The V and J ends lost 2 bases and 6 bases, in that order; junction bases with no gene match: 4. Here the CDR3 DNA reads TGTGCCAGCAGTTACGGGGGAGGGTCCAATGAGCAGTTCTTC. It translates to CASSYGGGSNEQFF.

The chain uses TRBV29-1 and TRBJ2-7, with D perhaps matching TRBD2 (6 bases). Germline V gene lookup returns CDR1 SQVTM and CDR2 ANQGSEA. Trimming removed 7 bases at V and 2 bases at J, with 12 bases between. The CDR3 has 12 amino acids. In nucleotides, the CDR3 is TGCAGCGCGGCGGAGGGCCCCTACGAGCAGTACTTC. Translated: CSAAEGPYEQYF.

The chain uses TRBV18 and TRBJ1-6; no definite D call. Germline values: CDR1 KGHSH, CDR2 LQKENI. The V and J ends lost 3 bases and 10 bases respectively, with 13 bases between them. The CDR3 has 14 amino acids. The CDR3 loop reads CASSPSRFGSPLHF. Here the CDR3 DNA reads TGTGCCAGCTCACCTTCCAGGTTTGGATCACCCCTCCACTTT.

This clone has just one count. This chain links TRBV6-2 or TRBV6-3 with TRBJ2-1; 9 bases align to TRBD2. The germline V gene has CDR1 MNHEY and CDR2 SVGEGT. The CDR3 spans 17 residues. V lost 3 bases, J lost 8 bases, and 14 bases stayed unmatched. The CDR3 is CASSYRLAGGPVDEQFF. The DNA of the CDR3 is TGTGCCAGCAGTTATCGTCTGGCGGGAGGGCCGGTCGATGAGCAGTTCTTC.

The J gene is TRBJ1-6, the V gene TRBV12-2; no DNA check was done on the table's D call, TRBD1. TRBV12-2 is marked as a pseudogene. CDR3 length: 20 residues. This chain's CDR3 is CASRFSTDRGNSKCNSPLHF. CDR3 coding DNA: TGTGCAAGTCGCTTCTCCACGGACAGGGGCAACTCAAAGTGTAATTCACCCCTCCACTTT.